These T cell receptor beta chains were read from a single sample in a study of metastatic and nonmetastatic thyroid tumors. From the PCR reads, TCRdb re-called clones with MiXCR. The data show tens of thousands of clones, just over 35% seen once. Sequences were obtained from tumor tissue. The receptors were sampled from a female donor with papillary thyroid cancer or a benign thyroid nodule (not recorded which). Some clones in this sample may be carry-over from other donors' samples. Both conserved end residues are trimmed from each CDR3. The order of the fields is D gene, J gene, V gene, CDR3 protein. The D gene is left open where the match is weak.

d_gene: TRBD2
j_gene: TRBJ2-1
v_gene: TRBV6-1
CDR3aa: ASSSREVDEQF

d_gene: -
j_gene: TRBJ2-1
v_gene: TRBV27
CDR3aa: ASSPNRYNEQF

d_gene: -
j_gene: TRBJ1-1
v_gene: TRBV5-5
CDR3aa: ASSIRDGNTEAF

d_gene: -
j_gene: TRBJ1-2
v_gene: TRBV6-1
CDR3aa: ASSEHGGGVSYGYT

d_gene: -
j_gene: TRBJ2-1
v_gene: TRBV27
CDR3aa: ASSLYNEQF

d_gene: -
j_gene: TRBJ2-6
v_gene: TRBV4-3
CDR3aa: ASSQDRDSGANVLT

d_gene: TRBD2
j_gene: TRBJ2-7
v_gene: TRBV19
CDR3aa: ASRPGTSGSREQY

d_gene: -
j_gene: TRBJ2-6
v_gene: TRBV6-4
CDR3aa: ASSDTGANVLT

d_gene: -
j_gene: TRBJ1-2
v_gene: TRBV6-5
CDR3aa: ASSYSRWGGNYGYT

d_gene: TRBD2
j_gene: TRBJ2-5
v_gene: TRBV19
CDR3aa: ASSRTPGGETQY

d_gene: TRBD1
j_gene: TRBJ2-7
v_gene: TRBV19
CDR3aa: ASTGDRYEQY

d_gene: TRBD2
j_gene: TRBJ2-1
v_gene: TRBV4-1
CDR3aa: ASSQVRESPYNEQF

d_gene: -
j_gene: TRBJ1-2
v_gene: TRBV7-2
CDR3aa: ASSLIQGRGYT

d_gene: TRBD1
j_gene: TRBJ1-3
v_gene: TRBV11-2
CDR3aa: ASSPVPQGAGNTIY

d_gene: TRBD1
j_gene: TRBJ2-2
v_gene: TRBV12-3/TRBV12-4
CDR3aa: ASSFRGSGTGIRELF

d_gene: TRBD2
j_gene: TRBJ2-3
v_gene: TRBV24-1
CDR3aa: ATSDRGGVDTQY

d_gene: -
j_gene: TRBJ2-5
v_gene: TRBV7-2
CDR3aa: ASSATLGRVRVETQY

d_gene: -
j_gene: TRBJ2-1
v_gene: TRBV7-2
CDR3aa: ASSLATEPYNEQF

d_gene: TRBD2
j_gene: TRBJ2-7
v_gene: TRBV20-1
CDR3aa: SAFTLAGIYEQY

d_gene: -
j_gene: TRBJ2-1
v_gene: TRBV6-5
CDR3aa: ASSYWAGSEHEQF

d_gene: -
j_gene: TRBJ1-5
v_gene: TRBV19
CDR3aa: AGSKGLNQPQH

d_gene: TRBD1
j_gene: TRBJ2-1
v_gene: TRBV6-1
CDR3aa: ASIAGTGYYNEQF

d_gene: TRBD1
j_gene: TRBJ1-1
v_gene: TRBV28
CDR3aa: ASSFGSGGNTEAF

d_gene: -
j_gene: TRBJ2-2
v_gene: TRBV15
CDR3aa: ATSGWVEFILCRLGRGAV

d_gene: TRBD2
j_gene: TRBJ2-7
v_gene: TRBV11-2
CDR3aa: ASSLGAGGPLLDEQY

d_gene: -
j_gene: TRBJ1-6
v_gene: TRBV7-2
CDR3aa: ASSLGQAVNSPLH

d_gene: TRBD1
j_gene: TRBJ1-1
v_gene: TRBV6-1
CDR3aa: ASSGDRADTEAF

d_gene: -
j_gene: TRBJ2-3
v_gene: TRBV24-1
CDR3aa: ATGGRTSTDTQY

d_gene: -
j_gene: TRBJ2-2
v_gene: TRBV12-3/TRBV12-4
CDR3aa: ASSLRDKDTGELF

d_gene: -
j_gene: TRBJ2-7
v_gene: TRBV15
CDR3aa: ATSRRGTAYEQY

d_gene: TRBD1
j_gene: TRBJ1-5
v_gene: TRBV5-5
CDR3aa: ASSPTGGTLQPQH

d_gene: -
j_gene: TRBJ2-3
v_gene: TRBV28
CDR3aa: ASSLVYASSGLITDTQY

d_gene: -
j_gene: TRBJ2-3
v_gene: TRBV18
CDR3aa: ASSPPGTDTQY

d_gene: TRBD1
j_gene: TRBJ1-5
v_gene: TRBV5-5
CDR3aa: ASSLVDRATQPQH

d_gene: TRBD1
j_gene: TRBJ1-2
v_gene: TRBV19
CDR3aa: ASSIGTGGYGYT

d_gene: -
j_gene: TRBJ2-7
v_gene: TRBV19
CDR3aa: ASALLYGSEQY

d_gene: -
j_gene: TRBJ1-2
v_gene: TRBV18
CDR3aa: ASSPPSGHGYT

d_gene: TRBD1
j_gene: TRBJ2-3
v_gene: TRBV19
CDR3aa: ASRRTGQFSSTDTQY

d_gene: -
j_gene: TRBJ1-2
v_gene: TRBV6-5
CDR3aa: ASSLDSHYGYT

d_gene: -
j_gene: TRBJ1-1
v_gene: TRBV5-1
CDR3aa: ASSPGTTNTEAF

d_gene: -
j_gene: TRBJ2-7
v_gene: TRBV6-1
CDR3aa: ASRLGSSKFTYEQY